The clone carrying this T cell receptor (beta chain) was counted only a few times. The record originates from a study of T cells after yellow fever vaccination. Points from the study as a whole: Peaking faster, on day 5 versus 15, the secondary response was nonetheless weaker.

TCRdb ran MiXCR on the 5' RACE reads and lists one entry per CDR3 protein. There are about 85,000 distinct CDR3 sequences in the sample; about an eighth occur only once, and around 23% lies in the top ten. Per the germline V gene, CDR1 is SGHDN and CDR2 is FVKESK. Trimming took 5 bases from V and 5 from J, leaving 15 bases between them. The CDR3 has 14 residues. The chain has TRBV14 and TRBJ2-5, with TRBD2 as a possible D gene (5 bases). Sequences were derived from CD8+ T cells not binding an NS4B(214-222) dextramer, sorted from PBMCs, sampled more than 20 days after the first yellow fever vaccination. This sequence was found in a man aged 18 to 29 who received the YFV17D yellow fever vaccine. CDR3 bases: TGTGCCAGCAGCAATAATGCGGGCGGGGAGACCCAGTACTTC. It codes for CASSNNAGGETQYF.